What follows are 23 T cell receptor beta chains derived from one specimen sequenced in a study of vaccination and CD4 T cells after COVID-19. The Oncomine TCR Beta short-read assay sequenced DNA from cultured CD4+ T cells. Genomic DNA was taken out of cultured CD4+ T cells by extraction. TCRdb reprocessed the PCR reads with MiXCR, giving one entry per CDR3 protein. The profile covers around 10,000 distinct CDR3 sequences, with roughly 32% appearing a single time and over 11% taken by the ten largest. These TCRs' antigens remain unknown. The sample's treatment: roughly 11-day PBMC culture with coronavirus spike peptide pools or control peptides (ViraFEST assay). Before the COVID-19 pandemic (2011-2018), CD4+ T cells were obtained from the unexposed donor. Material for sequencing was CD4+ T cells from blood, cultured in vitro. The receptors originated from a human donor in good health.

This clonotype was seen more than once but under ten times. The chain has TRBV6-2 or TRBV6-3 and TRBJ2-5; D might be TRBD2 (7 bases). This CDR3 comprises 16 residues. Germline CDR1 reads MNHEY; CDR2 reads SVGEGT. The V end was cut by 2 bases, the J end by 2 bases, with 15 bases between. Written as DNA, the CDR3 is TGTGCCAGCAGTTACGATTGGGGGGGCGGACAAGAGACCCAGTACTTC. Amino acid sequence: CASSYDWGGGQETQYF.

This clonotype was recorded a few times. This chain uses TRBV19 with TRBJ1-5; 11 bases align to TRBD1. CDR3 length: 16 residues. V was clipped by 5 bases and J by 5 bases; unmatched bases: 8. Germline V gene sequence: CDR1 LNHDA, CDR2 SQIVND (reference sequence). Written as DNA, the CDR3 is TGTGCCAGTAGTCTGCGGACAGGGGGCCGGTATCAGCCCCAGCATTTT. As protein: CASSLRTGGRYQPQHF.

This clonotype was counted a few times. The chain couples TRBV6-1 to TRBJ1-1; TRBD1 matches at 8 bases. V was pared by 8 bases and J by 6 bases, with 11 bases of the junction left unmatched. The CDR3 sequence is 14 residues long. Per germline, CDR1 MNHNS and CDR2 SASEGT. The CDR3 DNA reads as TGTGCCAGCGGAAACAGGGGGGTTTGGGCTGAAGCTTTCTTT. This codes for CASGNRGVWAEAFF.

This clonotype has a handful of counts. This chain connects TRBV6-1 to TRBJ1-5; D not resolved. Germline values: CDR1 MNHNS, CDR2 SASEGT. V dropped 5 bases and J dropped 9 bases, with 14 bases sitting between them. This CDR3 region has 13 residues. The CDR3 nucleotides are TGTGCCAGCAGTAAAAAGGGTACTCGGCCCCAGCATTTT. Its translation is CASSKKGTRPQHF.

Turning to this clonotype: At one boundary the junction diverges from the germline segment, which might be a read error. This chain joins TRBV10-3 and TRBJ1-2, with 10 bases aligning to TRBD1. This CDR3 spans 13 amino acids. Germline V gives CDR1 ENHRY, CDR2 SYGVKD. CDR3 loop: CAISESTGGGGAF. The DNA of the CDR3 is TGTGCCATCAGTGAGTCGACAGGGGGCGGAGGTGCCTTC.

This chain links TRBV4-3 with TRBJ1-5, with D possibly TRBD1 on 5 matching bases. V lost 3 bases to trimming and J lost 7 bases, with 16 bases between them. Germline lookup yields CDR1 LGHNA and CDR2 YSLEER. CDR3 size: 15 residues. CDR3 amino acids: CASSHDTSGYQPQHF. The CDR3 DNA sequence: TGCGCCAGCAGCCACGATACCTCAGGGTACCAGCCCCAGCATTTT.

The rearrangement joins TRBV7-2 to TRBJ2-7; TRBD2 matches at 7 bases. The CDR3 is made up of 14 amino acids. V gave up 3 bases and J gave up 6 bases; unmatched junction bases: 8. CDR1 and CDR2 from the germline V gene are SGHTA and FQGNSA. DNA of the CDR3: TGTGCCAGCAGCTTCGACGGGGCGGGAGTCGAGCAGTACTTC. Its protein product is CASSFDGAGVEQYF.

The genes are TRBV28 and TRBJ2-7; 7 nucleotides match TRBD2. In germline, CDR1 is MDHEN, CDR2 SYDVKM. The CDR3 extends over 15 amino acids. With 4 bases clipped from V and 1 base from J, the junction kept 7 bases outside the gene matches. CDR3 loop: CASSSGASGSYEQYF. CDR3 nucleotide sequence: TGTGCCAGCAGTTCTGGGGCTAGCGGATCCTACGAGCAGTACTTC.

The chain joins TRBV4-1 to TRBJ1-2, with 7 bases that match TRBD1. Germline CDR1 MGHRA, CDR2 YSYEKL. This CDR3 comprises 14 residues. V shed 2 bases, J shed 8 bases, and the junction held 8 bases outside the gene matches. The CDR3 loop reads CASSQPTRDSGYTF. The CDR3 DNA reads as TGCGCCAGCAGCCAACCAACCAGGGACAGCGGCTACACCTTC.

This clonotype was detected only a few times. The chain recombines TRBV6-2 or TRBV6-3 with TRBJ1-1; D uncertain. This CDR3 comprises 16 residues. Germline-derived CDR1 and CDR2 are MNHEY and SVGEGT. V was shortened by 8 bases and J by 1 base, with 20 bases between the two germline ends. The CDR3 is CASGNDLGKSNTEAFF. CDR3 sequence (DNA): TGTGCCAGCGGAAATGACCTAGGCAAATCGAACACTGAAGCTTTCTTT.

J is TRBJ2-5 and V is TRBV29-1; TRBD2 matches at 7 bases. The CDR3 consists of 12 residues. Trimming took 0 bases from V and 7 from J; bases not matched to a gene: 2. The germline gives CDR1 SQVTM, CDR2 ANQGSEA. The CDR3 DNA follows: TGCAGCGTTGAAGACCCGGGGGGGACCCAGTACTTC. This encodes CSVEDPGGTQYF.

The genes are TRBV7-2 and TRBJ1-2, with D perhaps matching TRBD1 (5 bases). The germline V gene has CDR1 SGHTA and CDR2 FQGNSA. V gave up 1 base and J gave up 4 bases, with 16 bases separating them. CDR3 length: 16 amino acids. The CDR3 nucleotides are TGTGCCAGCAGCTTAGTCGAGGGGCGGACCTCCTATGGCTACACCTTC. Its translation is CASSLVEGRTSYGYTF. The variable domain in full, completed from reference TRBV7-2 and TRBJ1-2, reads GAGVSQSPSNKVTEKGKDVELRCDPISGHTALYWYRQSLGQGLEFLIYFQGNSAPDKSGLPSDRFSAERTGGSVSTLTIQRTQQEDSAVYLCASSLVEGRTSYGYTFGSGTRLTVV.

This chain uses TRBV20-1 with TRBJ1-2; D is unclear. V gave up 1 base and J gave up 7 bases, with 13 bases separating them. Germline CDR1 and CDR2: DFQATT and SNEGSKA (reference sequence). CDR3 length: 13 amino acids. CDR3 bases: TGCAGTGCTAGAGTGGCCGGACGGGCTGGCTACACCTTC. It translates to CSARVAGRAGYTF.

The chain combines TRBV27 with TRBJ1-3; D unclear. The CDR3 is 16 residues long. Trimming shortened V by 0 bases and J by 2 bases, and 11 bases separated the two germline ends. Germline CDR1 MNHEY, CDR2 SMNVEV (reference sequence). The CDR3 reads CASSLSGINAGNTIYF. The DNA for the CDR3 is TGTGCCAGCAGTTTATCAGGTATCAATGCTGGAAACACCATATATTTT.

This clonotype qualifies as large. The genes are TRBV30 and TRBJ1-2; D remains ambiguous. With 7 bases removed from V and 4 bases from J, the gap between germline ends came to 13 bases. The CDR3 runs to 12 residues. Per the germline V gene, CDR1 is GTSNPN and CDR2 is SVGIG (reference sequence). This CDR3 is CASPGVGYGYTF. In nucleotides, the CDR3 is TGTGCCTCGCCCGGGGTCGGCTATGGCTACACCTTC. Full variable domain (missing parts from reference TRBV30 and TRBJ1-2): SQTIHQWPATLVQPVGSPLSLECTVEGTSNPNLYWYRQAAGRGLQLLFYSVGIGQISSEVPQNLSASRPQDRQFILSSKKLLLSDSGFYLCASPGVGYGYTFGSGTRLTVV.

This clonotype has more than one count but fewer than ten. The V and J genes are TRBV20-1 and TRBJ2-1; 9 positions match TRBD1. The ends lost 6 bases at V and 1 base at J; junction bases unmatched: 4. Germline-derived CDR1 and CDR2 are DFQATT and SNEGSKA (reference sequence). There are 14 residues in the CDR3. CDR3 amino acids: CSAKGQGSYNEQFF. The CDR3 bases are TGCAGTGCGAAAGGACAGGGGTCCTACAATGAGCAGTTCTTC.

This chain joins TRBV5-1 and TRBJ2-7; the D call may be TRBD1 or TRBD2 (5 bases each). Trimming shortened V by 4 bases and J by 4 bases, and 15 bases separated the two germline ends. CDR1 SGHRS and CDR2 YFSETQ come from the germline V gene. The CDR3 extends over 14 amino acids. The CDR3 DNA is TGCGCCAGCAGCGGGGACGGCTTGAAATACGAGCAGTACTTC. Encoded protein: CASSGDGLKYEQYF.

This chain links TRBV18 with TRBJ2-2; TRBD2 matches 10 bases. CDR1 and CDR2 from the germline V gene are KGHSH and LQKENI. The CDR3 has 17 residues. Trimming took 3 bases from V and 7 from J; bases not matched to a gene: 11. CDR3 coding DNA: TGTGCCAGCTCACCTCCCGTGGCTAGCGGGAGAATCGGGGAGCTGTTTTTT. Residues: CASSPPVASGRIGELFF.

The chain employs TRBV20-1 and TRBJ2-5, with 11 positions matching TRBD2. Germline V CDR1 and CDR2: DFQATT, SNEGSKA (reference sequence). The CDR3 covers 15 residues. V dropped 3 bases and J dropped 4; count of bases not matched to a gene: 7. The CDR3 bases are TGCAGTGCTAGTTGGCTAGCGGGAGGAGCAGAGACCCAGTACTTC. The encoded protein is CSASWLAGGAETQYF.

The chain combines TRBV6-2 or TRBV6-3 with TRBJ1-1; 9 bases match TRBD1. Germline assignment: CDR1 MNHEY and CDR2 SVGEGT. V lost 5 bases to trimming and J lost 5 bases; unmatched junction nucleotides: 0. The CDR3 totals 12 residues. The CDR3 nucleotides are TGTGCCAGCAGTGACAGGGGGACTGAAGCTTTCTTT. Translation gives CASSDRGTEAFF.

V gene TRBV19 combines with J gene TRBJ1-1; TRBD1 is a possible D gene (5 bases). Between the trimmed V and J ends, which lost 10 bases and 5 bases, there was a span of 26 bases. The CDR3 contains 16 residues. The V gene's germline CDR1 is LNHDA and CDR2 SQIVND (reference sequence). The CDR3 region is CATLPGRLTVGTEAFF. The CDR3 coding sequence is TGTGCCACTTTGCCGGGACGGCTTACTGTAGGAACTGAAGCTTTCTTT.

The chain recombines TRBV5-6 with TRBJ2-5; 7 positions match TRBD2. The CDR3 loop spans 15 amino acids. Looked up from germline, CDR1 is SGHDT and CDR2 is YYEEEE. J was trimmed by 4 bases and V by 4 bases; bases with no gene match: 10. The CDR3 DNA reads TGTGCCAGCAGCAATTGGGGAGGGATTGGAGAGACCCAGTACTTC. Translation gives CASSNWGGIGETQYF. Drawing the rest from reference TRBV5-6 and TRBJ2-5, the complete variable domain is DAGVTQSPTHLIKTRGQQVTLRCSPKSGHDTVSWYQQALGQGPQFIFQYYEEEERQRGNFPDRFSGHQFPNYSSELNVNALLLGDSALYLCASSNWGGIGETQYFGPGTRLLVL.

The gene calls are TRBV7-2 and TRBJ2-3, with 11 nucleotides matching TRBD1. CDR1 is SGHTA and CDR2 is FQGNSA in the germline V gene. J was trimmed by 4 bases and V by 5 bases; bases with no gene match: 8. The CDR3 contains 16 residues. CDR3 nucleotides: TGTGCCAGCAGCCCGCGGACAGGGGGCGCGGCAGATACGCAGTATTTT. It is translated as CASSPRTGGAADTQYF.